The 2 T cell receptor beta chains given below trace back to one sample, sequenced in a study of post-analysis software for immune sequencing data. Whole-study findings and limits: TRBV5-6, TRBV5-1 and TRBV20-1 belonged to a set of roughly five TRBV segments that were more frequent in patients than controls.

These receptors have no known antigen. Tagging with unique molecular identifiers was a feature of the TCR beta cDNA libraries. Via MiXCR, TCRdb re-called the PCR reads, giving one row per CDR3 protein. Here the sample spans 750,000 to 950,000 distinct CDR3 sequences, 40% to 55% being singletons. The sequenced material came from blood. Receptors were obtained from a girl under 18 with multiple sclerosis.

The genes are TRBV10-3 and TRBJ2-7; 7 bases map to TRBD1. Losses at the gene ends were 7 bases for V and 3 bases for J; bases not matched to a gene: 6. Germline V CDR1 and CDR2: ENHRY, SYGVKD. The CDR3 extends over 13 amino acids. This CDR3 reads CAITGDSYYEQYF. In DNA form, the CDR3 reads TGTGCCATCACCGGGGACAGCTACTACGAGCAGTACTTC.

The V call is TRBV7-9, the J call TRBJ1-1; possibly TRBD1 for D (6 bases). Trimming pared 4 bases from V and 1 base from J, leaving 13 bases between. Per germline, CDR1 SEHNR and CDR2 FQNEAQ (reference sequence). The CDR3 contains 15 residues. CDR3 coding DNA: TGTGCCAGCAGCTCAGTGAGACAGGAGAACACTGAAGCTTTCTTT. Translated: CASSSVRQENTEAFF.